Below are 11 T cell receptor beta chains sequenced from a single sample in a study of T cells in Graves' hyperthyroidism and ophthalmopathy. TCR beta CDR3 sequences were amplified from RNA transcripts. The HTBI primer set was used in a first-round RT-PCR of the TCR CDR3. TCRdb analysed the multiplex PCR reads with MiXCR anew, one entry per CDR3 protein. The sample consists of some 350,000 distinct CDR3 sequences, roughly 25% of them appearing once. Sequenced sample: blood. The receptors originated from a man aged 50 to 60 with Graves' hyperthyroidism.

The rearrangement joins TRBV29-1 to TRBJ2-2; D is unclear. This CDR3 has 12 amino acids. V lost 3 bases to trimming and J lost 8 bases, with 10 bases between them. Germline CDR1 and CDR2: SQVTM and ANQGSEA. The CDR3 loop is CSVEPGPGELFF. CDR3 coding DNA: TGCAGCGTTGAGCCCGGACCGGGGGAGCTGTTTTTT.

Notes on this clonotype: This may arise from a read error, as a much more abundant clone is one base away. This rearrangement joins TRBV24-1 to TRBJ1-1, with 11 bases identical to TRBD1. CDR1 is KGHDR and CDR2 is SFDVKD in the germline V gene. The CDR3 contains 16 residues. CDR3 region: CATTSGQGAGNTEALF. DNA for the CDR3: TGTGCCACCACCTCCGGACAGGGGGCTGGGAACACTGAAGCTCTCTTT.

The chain uses TRBV2 and TRBJ1-2, with 8 nucleotides matching TRBD1. Germline-derived CDR1 and CDR2 are SNHLY and FYNNEI. Trimming took 8 bases from V and 3 from J; bases not matched to a gene: 11. CDR3 length: 15 residues. This CDR3 reads CASGPAAGGDYGYTF. The CDR3 DNA sequence: TGTGCCAGCGGCCCTGCCGCAGGGGGCGACTATGGCTACACCTTC.

The sample holds a few counts of this clonotype. This rearrangement joins TRBV6-1 to TRBJ2-7, with TRBD2 matching 7 bases. This CDR3 is built from 16 residues. The germline V gene encodes CDR1 MNHNS and CDR2 SASEGT. Trimming took 1 base from V and 0 from J; bases not matched to a gene: 6. The CDR3 protein is CASSEGLADLSYEQYF. The DNA for the CDR3 is TGTGCCAGCAGTGAAGGACTAGCTGATCTCTCCTACGAGCAGTACTTC.

This clonotype showed up many times. The chain employs TRBV30 and TRBJ2-3; D remains ambiguous. Looked up from germline, CDR1 is GTSNPN and CDR2 is SVGIG (reference sequence). The CDR3 is made up of 13 amino acids. V gave up 0 bases and J gave up 0 bases, with 4 bases separating them. CDR3 loop: CAWSVQSTDTQYF. CDR3 sequence (DNA): TGTGCCTGGAGTGTACAGAGCACAGATACGCAGTATTTT.

Concerning this clonotype: The junction departs from the called germline gene at one end, perhaps through a read error. CDR3 coding DNA: TGTGCCGGCAGCGTTTCGGCGGGAGGGCCACACGAGCAGTACTTC. Its protein is CAGSVSAGGPHEQYF. The gene calls are TRBV9 and TRBJ2-7, with 9 bases identical to TRBD2. CDR1 SGDLS and CDR2 YYNGEE come from the germline V gene. The CDR3 is made up of 15 amino acids.

This clonotype was observed a single time. The J gene is TRBJ2-1, the V gene TRBV29-1, with 10 bases lining up with TRBD2. Germline trimming cut 1 base from V and 3 bases from J; bases unmatched to any gene: 3. Looked up from germline, CDR1 is SQVTM and CDR2 is ANQGSEA. This CDR3 has 15 amino acids. The CDR3 is CSVEGLAGNYNEQFF. The CDR3 DNA sequence: TGCAGCGTTGAAGGACTAGCGGGTAACTACAATGAGCAGTTCTTC.

The J gene is TRBJ2-1, the V gene TRBV20-1; 14 bases fit TRBD2. Germline V lookup: CDR1 DFQATT, CDR2 SNEGSKA (reference sequence). V was clipped by 6 bases and J by 10 bases; unmatched bases: 11. CDR3 length equals 15 residues. The CDR3: CSAAGLAGVGSEQFF. The DNA of the CDR3 is TGCAGTGCAGCGGGACTAGCGGGAGTCGGGTCGGAGCAGTTCTTC.

This clonotype appeared a few times. The chain links TRBV4-1 to TRBJ2-1; 8 nucleotides match TRBD2. V shed 4 bases, J shed 3 bases, and the junction held 5 bases outside the gene matches. The CDR3 is 15 amino acids. Germline CDR1 MGHRA, CDR2 YSYEKL. CDR3 DNA sequence: TGCGCCAGCAGCCTTGAGCGGGAGTTCTACAATGAGCAGTTCTTC. Translating it yields CASSLEREFYNEQFF.

This clonotype has only a few counts. This rearrangement joins TRBV7-8 to TRBJ2-5; D unclear. The CDR3 has 14 residues. Germline CDR1 and CDR2: SGHVS and FQNEAQ. V was pared by 5 bases and J by 7 bases, with 17 bases between. This CDR3 reads CASSHTDRSGTQYF. The CDR3 DNA reads TGTGCCAGCAGCCACACCGACCGCTCCGGGACCCAGTACTTC. Full variable domain (rest looked up from reference TRBV7-8 and TRBJ2-5): GAGVSQSPRYKVAKRGQDVALRCDPISGHVSLFWYQQALGQGPEFLTYFQNEAQLDKSGLPSDRFFAERPEGSVSTLKIQRTQQEDSAVYLCASSHTDRSGTQYFGPGTRLLVL.

This chain links TRBV24-1 with TRBJ2-7; D is tentatively TRBD1 or TRBD2 (6 bases each). From germline, CDR1 is KGHDR and CDR2 SFDVKD. This CDR3 comprises 18 residues. V was shortened by 5 bases and J by 3 bases, with 25 bases between the two germline ends. For the CDR3, the DNA is TGTGCCACCAGTGGTTCACGACGGGACAAAGGAGGGTACTACGAGCAGTACTTC. Translating gives CATSGSRRDKGGYYEQYF.